Listed below are T cell receptor beta chains from one sample, sequenced in a study of Graves' ophthalmopathy and Graves' hyperthyroidism. TCRdb re-analysed the multiplex PCR reads in MiXCR, keeping a single row per CDR3 protein. The sample lists about 370,000 distinct CDR3 sequences; about a sixth were seen once. What was sequenced was peripheral blood. Receptors originate from an adult woman with stable Graves' hyperthyroidism. CDR3s include the opening cysteine and the closing phenylalanine or tryptophan. D genes are given only for firm matches. Clone size appears in some rows only: once, few, many, or a class for an expanded clone.

clone size: few; CDR3 length: 14; J gene: TRBJ2-7; D gene: -; V gene: TRBV6-1; CDR3 DNA: TGTGCCAGCAACCCTGAGTCGGGGACCTACGAGCAGTACTTC; CDR3 protein: CASNPESGTYEQYF
clone size: few; CDR3 length: 15; J gene: TRBJ2-2; D gene: TRBD1; V gene: TRBV7-8; CDR3 DNA: TGTGCCAGCAGCATGGACAGGGTCCGCACCGGGGAGCTGTTTTTT; CDR3 protein: CASSMDRVRTGELFF
clone size: many; CDR3 length: 14; J gene: TRBJ1-1; D gene: TRBD1; V gene: TRBV28; CDR3 DNA: TGTGCCAGCAACTCGGGACAGGGGAACACTGAAGCTTTCTTT; CDR3 protein: CASNSGQGNTEAFF
clone size: many; CDR3 length: 13; J gene: TRBJ1-1; D gene: -; V gene: TRBV28; CDR3 DNA: TGTGCCAGCACCCCGTGGGGGGGAAGAGAAGCTTTCTTT; CDR3 protein: CASTPWGGREAFF
clone size: -; CDR3 length: 13; J gene: TRBJ2-5; D gene: -; V gene: TRBV12-3/TRBV12-4; CDR3 DNA: TGTGCCAGCAGGGGACCTAACCAAGAGACCCAGTACTTC; CDR3 protein: CASRGPNQETQYF
clone size: many; CDR3 length: 12; J gene: TRBJ2-5; D gene: TRBD2; V gene: TRBV20-1; CDR3 DNA: TGCAGTGCTAGCGGGAGGAAAGAGACCCAGTACTTC; CDR3 protein: CSASGRKETQYF
clone size: few; CDR3 length: 15; J gene: TRBJ2-7; D gene: TRBD1; V gene: TRBV2; CDR3 DNA: TGTGCCAGCAGTGGTTTGAACAGGGGTGGGTACGAGCAGTACTTC; CDR3 protein: CASSGLNRGGYEQYF
clone size: many; CDR3 length: 16; J gene: TRBJ1-1; D gene: -; V gene: TRBV2; CDR3 DNA: TGTGCCACCGCCACCCTTCGGACAAGGAGAAACACTGAAGCTTTCTTT; CDR3 protein: CATATLRTRRNTEAFF
clone size: -; CDR3 length: 16; J gene: TRBJ1-5; D gene: -; V gene: TRBV6-1; CDR3 DNA: TGTGCCAGCAGCCAAGAGCGAGGATATAGCAATCAGCCCCAGCATTTT; CDR3 protein: CASSQERGYSNQPQHF
clone size: few; CDR3 length: 16; J gene: TRBJ1-1; D gene: -; V gene: TRBV18; CDR3 DNA: TGTGCCAGCTCACCACCGGTTAGGGCAGCTAACACTGAAGCTTTCTTT; CDR3 protein: CASSPPVRAANTEAFF
clone size: few; CDR3 length: 15; J gene: TRBJ1-1; D gene: TRBD1; V gene: TRBV2; CDR3 DNA: TGTGCCAGCAGGCACACAGGGGTCTTGAACACTGATGCTTTCTTT; CDR3 protein: CASRHTGVLNTDAFF
clone size: many; CDR3 length: 15; J gene: TRBJ1-1; D gene: -; V gene: TRBV5-1; CDR3 DNA: TGCGCCAGCAGCTTAAACCGGGAGATCAACACTGAAGCTTTCTTT; CDR3 protein: CASSLNREINTEAFF
clone size: many; CDR3 length: 14; J gene: TRBJ2-7; D gene: -; V gene: TRBV20-1; CDR3 DNA: TGCAGTGCTAGATCTGAGGGGAGCTCCTACGAGCAGTACTTC; CDR3 protein: CSARSEGSSYEQYF
clone size: many; CDR3 length: 15; J gene: TRBJ2-7; D gene: -; V gene: TRBV20-1; CDR3 DNA: TGCAGTGCTAGAGCGCTGTGGGGTGTTTCGGGCGAGCAGTACTTC; CDR3 protein: CSARALWGVSGEQYF
clone size: few; CDR3 length: 15; J gene: TRBJ2-4; D gene: TRBD1; V gene: TRBV7-8; CDR3 DNA: TGTGCCAGCAGTTCGATTACAGGGGGCGGTAACATTCAGTACTTC; CDR3 protein: CASSSITGGGNIQYF
clone size: -; CDR3 length: 14; J gene: TRBJ1-1; D gene: -; V gene: TRBV12-3/TRBV12-4; CDR3 DNA: TGTGCCAGCAGTTTCCGACAGGAGAACACTGAAGCTTTCTTT; CDR3 protein: CASSFRQENTEAFF
clone size: many; CDR3 length: 15; J gene: TRBJ1-1; D gene: -; V gene: TRBV7-2; CDR3 DNA: TGTGCCAGCAGCTTAGCGAGACTGCTGAACACTGAAGCTTTCTTT; CDR3 protein: CASSLARLLNTEAFF
clone size: once; CDR3 length: 13; J gene: TRBJ2-5; D gene: -; V gene: TRBV12-3/TRBV12-4; CDR3 DNA: TGTGCCAGCAGCACTCAGACCAAGGAGACCCAGTACTTC; CDR3 protein: CASSTQTKETQYF